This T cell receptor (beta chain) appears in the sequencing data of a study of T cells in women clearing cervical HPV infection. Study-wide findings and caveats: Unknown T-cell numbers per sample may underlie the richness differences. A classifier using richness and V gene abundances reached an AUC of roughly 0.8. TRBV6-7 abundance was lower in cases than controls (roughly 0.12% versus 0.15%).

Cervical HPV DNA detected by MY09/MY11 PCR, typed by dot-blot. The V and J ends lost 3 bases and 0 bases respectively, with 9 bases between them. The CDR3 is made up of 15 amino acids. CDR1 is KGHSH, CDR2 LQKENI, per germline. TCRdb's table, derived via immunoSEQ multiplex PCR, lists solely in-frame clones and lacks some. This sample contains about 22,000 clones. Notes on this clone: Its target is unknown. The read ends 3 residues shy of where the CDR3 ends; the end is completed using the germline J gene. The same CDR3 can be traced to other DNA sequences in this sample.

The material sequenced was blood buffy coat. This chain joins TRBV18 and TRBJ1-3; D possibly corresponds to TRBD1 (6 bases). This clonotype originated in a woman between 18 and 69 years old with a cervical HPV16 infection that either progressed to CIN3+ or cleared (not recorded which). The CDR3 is CASSPTGFSGNTIYF. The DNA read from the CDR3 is TGTGCCAGCTCACCGACAGGTTTCTCTGGAAACACC.